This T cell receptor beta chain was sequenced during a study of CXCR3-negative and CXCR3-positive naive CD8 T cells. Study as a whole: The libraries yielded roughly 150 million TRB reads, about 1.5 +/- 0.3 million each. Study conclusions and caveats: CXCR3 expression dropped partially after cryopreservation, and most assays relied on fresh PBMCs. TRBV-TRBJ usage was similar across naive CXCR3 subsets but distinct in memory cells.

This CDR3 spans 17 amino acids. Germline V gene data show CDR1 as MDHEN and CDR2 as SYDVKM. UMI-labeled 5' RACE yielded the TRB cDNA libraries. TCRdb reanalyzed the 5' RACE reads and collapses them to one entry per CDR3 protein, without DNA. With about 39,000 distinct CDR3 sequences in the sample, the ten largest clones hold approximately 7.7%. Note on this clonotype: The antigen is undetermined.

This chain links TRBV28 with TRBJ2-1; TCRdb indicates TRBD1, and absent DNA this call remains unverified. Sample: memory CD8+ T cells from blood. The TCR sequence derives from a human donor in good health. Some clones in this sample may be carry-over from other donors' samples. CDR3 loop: CAGSPRQGKEPYNEQFF.